Shown below are 3 T cell receptor beta chains from a single sample sequenced in a study of graft-versus-host responses after intestinal transplantation. These receptors are not linked to any known antigen. Profiled with immunoSEQ multiplex PCR; TCRdb holds only in-frame clones, not every one. The table shows about 130,000 clones, with around 90% occurring only once. Sequenced here: unstimulated CD4+ T cells sorted from spleen or lymph node cells, sampled before intestinal transplant. Source of these receptors: a human donor who received an intestinal transplant.

This chain links TRBV19 with TRBJ1-1; TRBD1 is a possible D gene (5 bases). Germline V lookup: CDR1 LNHDA, CDR2 SQIVND (reference sequence). Deletions cut 3 bases from V and 3 bases from J, with 11 bases between. The CDR3 totals 14 residues. CDR3 sequence (DNA): TGTGCCAGTAGTATGAGGGGCAGGGACACTGAAGCTTTCTTT. Translated, it gives CASSMRGRDTEAFF.

V is TRBV4-2 and J is TRBJ2-2, with TRBD2 matching over 12 bases. V lost 0 bases, J lost 6 bases, and 5 bases stayed unmatched. The CDR3 extends over 17 amino acids. Germline V gene data show CDR1 as LGHNA and CDR2 as YNFKEQ. In DNA form, the CDR3 reads TGTGCCAGCAGCCAAGAATCTAGCGGGAGGGGACCCGGGGAGCTGTTTTTT. It codes for CASSQESSGRGPGELFF.

This clone came up once. This chain links TRBV5-1 with TRBJ2-7, with D tentatively TRBD1 (5 bases). Looked up from germline, CDR1 is SGHRS and CDR2 is YFSETQ. The CDR3 spans 11 residues. V lost 5 bases, J lost 5 bases, and 8 bases lay in between. CDR3 loop: CASRPGHEQYF. Here the CDR3 DNA reads TGCGCCAGCAGGCCAGGGCACGAGCAGTACTTC.